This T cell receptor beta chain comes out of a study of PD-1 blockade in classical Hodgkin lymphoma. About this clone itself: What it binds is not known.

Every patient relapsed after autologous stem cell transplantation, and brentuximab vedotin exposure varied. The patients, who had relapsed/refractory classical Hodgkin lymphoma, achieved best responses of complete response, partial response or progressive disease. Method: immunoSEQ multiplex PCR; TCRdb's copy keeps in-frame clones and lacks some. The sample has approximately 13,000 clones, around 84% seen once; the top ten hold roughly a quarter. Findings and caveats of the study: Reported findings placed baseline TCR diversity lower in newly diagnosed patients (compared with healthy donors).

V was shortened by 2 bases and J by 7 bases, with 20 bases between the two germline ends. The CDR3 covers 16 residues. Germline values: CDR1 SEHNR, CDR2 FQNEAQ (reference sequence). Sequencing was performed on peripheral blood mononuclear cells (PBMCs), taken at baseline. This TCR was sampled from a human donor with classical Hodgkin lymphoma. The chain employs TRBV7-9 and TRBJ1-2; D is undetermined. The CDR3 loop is CASSLSSWGRVLGYTF. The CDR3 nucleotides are TGTGCCAGCAGCTTATCTTCTTGGGGTCGGGTTCTTGGCTACACCTTC.